This T cell receptor (beta chain) was profiled in a study of cytomegalovirus exposure and HLA in healthy donors. Study-level points and caveats: Whilst most TCR sequences proved rare, a subset of public TCRs occurred across many donors. A list of roughly 160 TCR beta chains associated with cytomegalovirus was given.

Remarks on this clone: Its target is not known.

The CDR3 is 16 residues long. CDR1 and CDR2 (germline): LNHDA, SQIVND (reference sequence). Losses at the gene ends were 4 bases for V and 2 bases for J; bases not matched to a gene: 7. Data came from immunoSEQ multiplex PCR; TCRdb stores just in-frame clones and leaves some out. This table has some 130,000 clones, 70% to 90% appearing once. This receptor was identified in a young woman in good health and CMV-seropositive. The sequencing input was PBMCs. J is TRBJ1-2 and V is TRBV19, with 10 bases that match TRBD1. As DNA, the CDR3 is TGTGCCAGTAGTAACCGGGACAGGGGACCGAACTATGGCTACACCTTC. Translating it yields CASSNRDRGPNYGYTF.